The rows below give T cell receptor beta chains drawn from one sample of a study of shared clonotypes between healthy human individuals. Sequencing was performed with immunoSEQ multiplex PCR; in TCRdb, only in-frame clones are kept and a portion is missing. The table includes more than 2 million clones, 95% detected once. Sequencing used naive CD4+ T cells sorted from blood. These receptor sequences come from a man between 18 and 35 years old in good health. Each CDR3 is given with its conserved first and last residue. The D gene is left open where the match is weak. Size is stated for part of the rows, as once, few or many counts, or as a class when the clone is expanded.

clone_size	v_call	d_call	j_call	cdr3_length	cdr3_nt	cdr3_aa
NA	TRBV5-1	TRBD1	TRBJ1-6	15	TGCGCCAGCAGCCCCATGGGACAGCTGAATTCACCCCTCCACTTT	CASSPMGQLNSPLHF
NA	TRBV18	TRBD1	TRBJ1-1	18	TGTGCCAGCTCACCACTAGCCGGGACAGGGCTTATGAACACTGAAGCTTTCTTT	CASSPLAGTGLMNTEAFF
NA	TRBV5-1	NA	TRBJ2-7	13	TGCGCCAGCACGGGGGCAGAAAACTACGAGCAGTACTTC	CASTGAENYEQYF
once	TRBV11-2	NA	TRBJ1-1	15	TGTGCCAGCAGCTTAGCGCCGGGGCTGAACACTGAAGCTTTCTTT	CASSLAPGLNTEAFF
NA	TRBV5-1	NA	TRBJ2-7	18	TGCGCCAGCAGCTTGGCCCCGGCGGGGCCGCTGAGCTCCTACGAGCAGTACTTC	CASSLAPAGPLSSYEQYF
NA	TRBV7-2	NA	TRBJ2-4	14	TGTGCCAGCACCCCAGGGCTAGCCAAAAACATTCAGTACTTC	CASTPGLAKNIQYF
NA	TRBV18	NA	TRBJ2-7	13	TGTGCCAGCTCACCGGGGGCACCCTACGAGCAGTACTTC	CASSPGAPYEQYF
NA	TRBV5-1	NA	TRBJ2-2	16	TGCGCCAGCAGCTTCAGACAGGTCGCGAACACCGGGGAGCTGTTTTTT	CASSFRQVANTGELFF
NA	TRBV7-7	TRBD1	TRBJ2-2	13	TGTGCTAGCAGCTGGGACAGGGAAGGGGAGCTGTTTTTT	CASSWDREGELFF
NA	TRBV5-1	NA	TRBJ2-7	15	TGCGCCAGCAGCTTGGTGGCAGGGGACCTTTACGAGCAGTACTTC	CASSLVAGDLYEQYF
NA	TRBV7-9	TRBD1	TRBJ1-2	14	TGTGCCAGCAGCTCCGGACAGGGTACTGGTGGCTACACCTTC	CASSSGQGTGGYTF
NA	TRBV10-3	NA	TRBJ1-1	13	TGTGCCATCAGTGACGAACACAACACTGAAGCTTTCTTT	CAISDEHNTEAFF
NA	TRBV9	NA	TRBJ1-2	13	TGTGCCAGCAGCGTGGACAGTTTCTATGGCTACACCTTC	CASSVDSFYGYTF
NA	TRBV25-1	TRBD1	TRBJ2-2	18	TGTGCCAGCAGTGCTTGGCAGGGGACAGGGTCGAACACCGGGGAGCTGTTTTTT	CASSAWQGTGSNTGELFF
NA	TRBV6-6	NA	TRBJ2-7	15	TGTGCCAGCAGTTACCGGCCCCAGGGGAACTACGAGCAGTACTTC	CASSYRPQGNYEQYF
once	TRBV5-1	NA	TRBJ2-2	14	TGCGCCAGCAGCCGGATACCGAACACCGGGGAGCTGTTTTTT	CASSRIPNTGELFF
NA	TRBV18	TRBD1	TRBJ1-3	17	TGTGCCAGCTCACCGGGCGACAGGGGCTCCTCTGGAAACACCATATATTTT	CASSPGDRGSSGNTIYF
NA	TRBV5-1	NA	TRBJ2-5	15	TGCGCCAGCAGCTTGGTAGACAGTTCCCAAGAGACCCAGTACTTC	CASSLVDSSQETQYF
NA	TRBV14	NA	TRBJ2-5	12	TGTGCCAGCAGCCAACTTAAAGAGACCCAGTACTTC	CASSQLKETQYF
NA	TRBV7-2	NA	TRBJ2-5	13	TGTGCCAGCAGCTACGGTGGGGGAGAGACCCAGTACTTC	CASSYGGGETQYF
NA	TRBV6-1	NA	TRBJ2-1	15	TGTGCCAGCAGTGAACCGGGACTGGGTCTTGGAGAGCAGTTCTTC	CASSEPGLGLGEQFF
NA	TRBV9	NA	TRBJ2-3	17	TGTGCCAGCAGCGGCCCCCCGAGGCCTACTTCCACAGATACGCAGTATTTT	CASSGPPRPTSTDTQYF
NA	TRBV25-1	NA	TRBJ2-7	12	TGTGCCAGCAGTGTCGGCACCTACGAGCAGTACTTC	CASSVGTYEQYF
NA	TRBV5-6	NA	TRBJ2-7	15	TGTGCCAGCAGCTTGGGTCGGACCGACGGGGACGAGCAGTACTTC	CASSLGRTDGDEQYF
NA	TRBV5-4	TRBD1	TRBJ2-7	15	TGTGCCAGCAGCGCCCGACAGGGGAGCAACTACGAGCAGTACTTC	CASSARQGSNYEQYF
NA	TRBV2	TRBD1	TRBJ1-2	16	TGTGCCAGCAGTCCCCCTATAGGACAGGGGGCGTATGGCTACACCTTC	CASSPPIGQGAYGYTF
NA	TRBV28	NA	TRBJ2-7	14	TGTGCCAGCAGTTTGGCAGGGCCCTCCTACGAGCAGTACTTC	CASSLAGPSYEQYF
once	TRBV7-2	NA	TRBJ2-7	15	TGTGCCAGCAGCCATGGGCCCGTTTTTGCCTACGAGCAGTACTTC	CASSHGPVFAYEQYF
once	TRBV7-2	TRBD2	TRBJ2-7	16	TGTGCCAGCAGCTTAATTAGCGGGACCTCCGAGTACGAGCAGTACTTC	CASSLISGTSEYEQYF
NA	TRBV9	NA	TRBJ2-3	16	TGTGCCAGCAGCCCTAGTAGGGGGGCAGAGGCAGATACGCAGTATTTT	CASSPSRGAEADTQYF
NA	TRBV10-3	TRBD1	TRBJ2-7	14	TGTGCCACCTCGCCCAGGACAGGAGACTACGAGCAGTACTTC	CATSPRTGDYEQYF
NA	TRBV2	TRBD1	TRBJ1-3	15	TGTGCCAGCAGTGGACAGGGCGCGTCTGGAAACACCATATATTTT	CASSGQGASGNTIYF
NA	TRBV7-9	NA	TRBJ2-7	13	TGTGCCAGCAGCTTAGGGAAAGTGCTCGAGCAGTACTTC	CASSLGKVLEQYF
NA	TRBV5-1	TRBD1	TRBJ1-2	15	TGCGCCAGCAGCTCCCTGTCGCAGGGGGTAGGTGGCTACACCTTC	CASSSLSQGVGGYTF
NA	TRBV4-2	TRBD2	TRBJ2-1	17	TGTGCCAGCAGCCAAGCACCGGGACTAGCGGGAGAAGCGGAGCAGTTCTTC	CASSQAPGLAGEAEQFF